This entry lists 14 T cell receptor beta chains sequenced from one sample in a study of CD8 T cells in Susac syndrome. The authors reverse transcribed roughly 0.45 to 1 ug RNA with random hexamers. Each CDR3 protein gets one entry after TCRdb re-called the immunoSEQ multiplex PCR reads with MiXCR. The table records around 90,000 distinct CDR3 sequences, about 96% of them present only once. Sample: CD8+ T cells from PBMCs. The receptors were sampled from a human donor with Susac syndrome.

The rearrangement links TRBV2 to TRBJ2-7, with TRBD1 matching 9 bases. CDR3 length: 13 residues. Germline V CDR1 and CDR2: SNHLY, FYNNEI. V shed 7 bases and J 8 bases; nucleotides not matched to a gene: 9. Here the CDR3 DNA reads TGTGCCAGCACGGGACAGGGAGGTTTACAGCAGTACTTC. Protein: CASTGQGGLQQYF.

This chain uses TRBV13 with TRBJ2-5, with 9 bases lining up with TRBD1. The CDR3 has 15 amino acids. The V segment lost 5 bases and the J segment 5 bases; nucleotides outside the gene matches: 9. The germline V gene encodes CDR1 PRHDT and CDR2 FYEKMQ (reference sequence). The CDR3 loop is CASSLRTGVKETQYF. CDR3 nucleotides: TGTGCCAGCAGCCTGCGGACAGGGGTGAAGGAGACCCAGTACTTC.

This chain links TRBV29-1 with TRBJ2-2; D remains unclear. The length of the CDR3 is 13 residues. Germline V CDR1 and CDR2: SQVTM, ANQGSEA. V lost 4 bases, J lost 0 bases, and 6 bases lay in between. The CDR3 is CSVVRTNTGELFF. The CDR3, as DNA: TGCAGCGTTGTGCGGACGAACACCGGGGAGCTGTTTTTT.

The chain combines TRBV12-5 with TRBJ2-7, with D perhaps given as TRBD1 or TRBD2 (5 bases each). CDR3 size: 13 residues. Germline assignment: CDR1 LGHNT and CDR2 FRNRAP. The germline V and J ends were trimmed by 7 bases and 6 bases, with 16 bases remaining between them. CDR3 amino acids: CASASTGALEQYF. CDR3 DNA: TGTGCTAGTGCCTCAACCGGGGCGCTCGAGCAGTACTTC.

The chain links TRBV5-1 to TRBJ1-1; 10 bases fit TRBD1. V dropped 2 bases and J dropped 7; count of bases not matched to a gene: 5. The germline CDR1 and CDR2 sequences are SGHRS and YFSETQ. This CDR3 is built from 14 residues. CDR3 nucleotides: TGCGCCAGCAGCTTAGACAGGGGGCTGGATGAAGCTTTCTTT. Residues: CASSLDRGLDEAFF.

The chain recombines TRBV7-9 with TRBJ1-1, with 7 positions matching TRBD1. V dropped 5 bases and J dropped 5; count of bases not matched to a gene: 14. The CDR3 is made up of 16 amino acids. CDR1 is SEHNR, CDR2 FQNEAQ, per germline (reference sequence). CDR3 sequence (DNA): TGTGCCAGCAGCCCGCCGGGACAGCCTAAAGGGACTGAAGCTTTCTTT. Translation: CASSPPGQPKGTEAFF.

J is TRBJ2-7 and V is TRBV9; D is possibly TRBD1 (5 bases). Deletions cut 4 bases from V and 2 bases from J, with 28 bases between. Germline V CDR1 and CDR2: SGDLS, YYNGEE. The CDR3 totals 19 residues. In DNA, the CDR3 is TGTGCCAGCAGCTCCAACACGCAGGTTGGGGCTACCCCCACCTACGAGCAGTACTTC. Translated, it gives CASSSNTQVGATPTYEQYF.

The V gene is TRBV20-1, the J gene TRBJ2-3; TRBD2 matches 10 bases. The CDR3 length is 16 residues. Germline CDR1 is DFQATT and CDR2 is SNEGSKA (reference sequence). J lost 4 bases, V lost 2 bases, and 9 bases had no gene match. The CDR3 loop is CSARPGTSEIADTQYF. The CDR3 DNA follows: TGCAGTGCTAGACCTGGGACTAGCGAGATCGCAGATACGCAGTATTTT.

The V call is TRBV5-6, the J call TRBJ2-3, with 7 nucleotides matching TRBD2. CDR3 size: 16 residues. Germline loops: CDR1 SGHDT, CDR2 YYEEEE. Trimming cost V 2 bases and J 4 bases; bases outside gene matches: 10. CDR3 protein: CASSFGTPGGPDTQYF. CDR3 in DNA: TGTGCCAGCAGCTTCGGGACCCCGGGAGGCCCAGATACGCAGTATTTT.

The chain uses TRBV20-1 and TRBJ1-1; possible D gene TRBD1, 6 bases. Per the germline V gene, CDR1 is DFQATT and CDR2 is SNEGSKA (reference sequence). CDR3 length: 14 amino acids. Trimming removed 6 bases from V and 5 bases from J, with 19 bases in between. DNA of the CDR3: TGCAGTGCCCCTAAGGGCAGGGGTAAAACTGAAGCTTTCTTT. Amino acid sequence: CSAPKGRGKTEAFF.

The chain couples TRBV7-2 to TRBJ1-3, with TRBD1 as a possible D gene (6 bases). Germline V lookup: CDR1 SGHTA, CDR2 FQGNSA. V lost 5 bases, J lost 4 bases, and 21 bases lay in between. The CDR3 spans 17 residues. In DNA form, the CDR3 reads TGTGCCAGCAGCCCCCGACAGGCCCCGGCCTTGGGAAACACCATATATTTT. This sequence encodes CASSPRQAPALGNTIYF.

This clonotype was found once. V usage is TRBV20-1 and J usage is TRBJ2-7; maybe TRBD2 (5 bases). Germline loops: CDR1 DFQATT, CDR2 SNEGSKA (reference sequence). Trimming cost V 1 base and J 1 base, with 23 bases left between them. The CDR3 consists of 18 residues. CDR3 DNA sequence: TGCAGTGCTAGAGCCCTACTAGGTGGAGTGCGTGAATCCTACGAGCAGTACTTC. Translated: CSARALLGGVRESYEQYF.

The rearrangement links TRBV20-1 to TRBJ2-5; 7 bases fit TRBD2. In germline, CDR1 is DFQATT, CDR2 SNEGSKA (reference sequence). Trimming took 3 bases from V and 2 from J; bases not matched to a gene: 6. CDR3 length equals 14 residues. CDR3 residues: CSASLAARQETQYF. DNA of the CDR3: TGCAGTGCTAGCCTAGCGGCCCGACAAGAGACCCAGTACTTC.

The V call is TRBV20-1, the J call TRBJ2-7; D not resolved. Germline values: CDR1 DFQATT, CDR2 SNEGSKA (reference sequence). The CDR3 covers 13 residues. Deletions cut 3 bases from V and 4 bases from J, with 13 bases between. The CDR3 sequence is CSARGGDWYEQYF. CDR3 DNA: TGCAGTGCTAGGGGTGGGGATTGGTACGAGCAGTACTTC.